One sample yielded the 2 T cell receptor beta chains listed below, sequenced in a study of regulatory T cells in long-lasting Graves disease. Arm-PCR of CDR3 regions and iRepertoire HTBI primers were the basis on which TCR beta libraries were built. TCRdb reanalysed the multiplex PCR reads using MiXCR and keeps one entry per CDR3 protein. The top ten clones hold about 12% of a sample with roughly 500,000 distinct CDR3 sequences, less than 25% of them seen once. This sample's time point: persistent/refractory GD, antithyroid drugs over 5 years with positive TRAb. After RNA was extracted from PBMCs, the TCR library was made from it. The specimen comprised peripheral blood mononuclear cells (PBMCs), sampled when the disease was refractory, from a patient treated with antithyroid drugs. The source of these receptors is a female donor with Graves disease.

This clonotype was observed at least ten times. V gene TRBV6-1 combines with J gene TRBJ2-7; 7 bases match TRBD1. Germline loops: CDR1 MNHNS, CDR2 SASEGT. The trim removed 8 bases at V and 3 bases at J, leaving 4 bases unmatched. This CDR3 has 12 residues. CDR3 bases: TGTGCCAGCGCTAACAGGGGCTACGAGCAGTACTTC. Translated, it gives CASANRGYEQYF.

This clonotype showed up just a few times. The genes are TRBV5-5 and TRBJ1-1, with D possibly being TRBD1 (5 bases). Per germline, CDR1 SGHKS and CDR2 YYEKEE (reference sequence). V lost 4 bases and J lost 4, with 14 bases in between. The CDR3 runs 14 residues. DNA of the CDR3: TGTGCCAGCAGCCTCCGACAGAGGGGCACTGAAGCTTTCTTT. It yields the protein CASSLRQRGTEAFF.